The clone carrying this T cell receptor (beta chain) was observed a handful of times. Its specificity is not known. Each cDNA held unique molecular identifiers, and template switching gave it a universal primer site. Each CDR3 protein is one row after TCRdb ran MiXCR on the 5' RACE reads. There are 500,000 to 650,000 distinct CDR3 sequences in the sample; 7% to 7.5% occur only once, and about 1.5% lies in the top ten. This sample was taken from a study of identical twins. Study observations and caveats: Weaker excess twin sharing was seen among beta out-of-frame sequences. With abundant cord blood beta clonotypes, insertions were fewer; memory repertoires showed no such pattern. Part of the zero-insertion signal could reflect confounding by invariant MAIT and iNKT cells.

V was clipped by 7 bases and J by 3 bases, with 13 bases between them. Looked up from germline, CDR1 is MDHEN and CDR2 is SYDVKM. This CDR3 spans 13 amino acids. This same sample was also part of a study on yellow fever vaccine responses in identical twins.

The rearrangement uses TRBV28 and TRBJ2-7; unclear D gene. The sample taken for sequencing was PBMCs. This sequence was found in a woman aged 18-29 years in good health. The CDR3 DNA sequence: TGTGCCAGCACCTTGAGAACTTTCTACGAGCAGTACTTC. Amino acid sequence: CASTLRTFYEQYF.